This T cell receptor (beta chain) was identified during a study of blood T cell repertoires in COVID-19 (dated by TCRdb to the early 2020s). The study in broad terms: The collaborator samples originated in the United States, Italy and Spain and spanned the acute and convalescent phases of COVID-19. The material from the prospective study consisted of cDNA or gDNA derived from T cells, B-cell-depleted T cells, or PBMCs. Deeply sampled blood TCRbeta repertoires from subjects exposed to, actively infected with, or recovered from COVID-19 were included in the dataset. The repertoires were released in a freely available public database meant as a resource for research on the immune response to SARS-CoV-2. The samples were drawn from the first 160 participants of the ongoing ImmuneRACE study and from 950 to 1,500 subjects provided by 6 global collaborators. The sample metadata nearly always contained a de-identified subject ID, COVID-19 status, age in years and sex. Where available, HLA class I and class II types were obtained from metadata supplied by the sample provider rather than from assay-based typing.

About this clone: Its antigen is currently not known. The input lacks base qualities; no much larger clone sits a single base away.

A distance of 9 bases separates the germline ends of V and J, which lose 7 bases and 2 bases respectively. The CDR3, from cysteine to phenylalanine, totals 13 residues. Only the CDR3 part of the read is kept: 39 bases, read in frame from the first base. For CDR1 and CDR2, the germline V gene lists MNHEY and SVGAGI. Whole blood was collected in K2EDTA tubes by collaborating institutions according to the institutions' own protocols. Collaborator samples were shipped for TCRbeta analysis as frozen whole blood, isolated PBMCs, or DNA extracted from either sample type. TCRbeta CDR3 regions were amplified from genomic DNA by means of the immunoSEQ Assay, a bias-controlled multiplex PCR. In the source study's methods: Nucleated cell counts per sample were estimated from amplification of reference gene primers within the assay. Sequence reads were collapsed and filtered to measure the absolute abundance of every unique TCRbeta CDR3 rearrangement. For each sample, productive Simpson clonality was calculated as the square root of Simpson's diversity index over productive rearrangements. TCRdb stores this immuneACCESS table with in-frame sequences only. Part of the clones is absent; in the studies checked, under half of the shortfall reflects unresolved V genes, and no reason is known for the rest. The DNA gave D and trimming, while V, J and clone size come from that table. For this sample the table gives 80,000 or so clones, of which roughly 91% were detected only once. Of the sample, more than 0.85% is held by the ten largest clones.

What the work shows at the level of the full study, not this receptor alone: The quantity of clinical and demographic metadata differed by source and by participant and was supplied without curation.

This receptor was identified in a woman aged 45-60 years in a cohort sampled during active COVID-19. Sequenced: peripheral blood. The rearrangement joined TRBV6-5 to TRBJ1-5; no D segment can be confidently identified. In nucleotide form, the sequence is TGTGCCAGCAATAGCGCTGGCAATCAGCCCCAGCATTTT. The translation is CASNSAGNQPQHF.